The clone carrying this T cell receptor (beta chain) was observed a handful of times. The antigen remains undetermined. The sample belongs to a study of cytomegalovirus exposure and HLA in healthy donors. Findings and limits, study-wide: Donor immune exposure was known only as CMV serostatus. For most TCR beta V segments, an earlier analysis put the productive rate at about 90% or about 30% of the time.

The PCR contained 60 Vbeta and 13 Jbeta primers. The assay was immunoSEQ multiplex PCR, and TCRdb's table has in-frame clones only and misses some. The table shows roughly 170,000 clones, with around four fifths occurring only once. V dropped 4 bases and J dropped 6; count of bases not matched to a gene: 6. This CDR3 spans 14 amino acids. The germline CDR1 and CDR2 sequences are SGHVS and FQNEAQ. J is TRBJ2-3 and V is TRBV7-8; TRBD1 matches 8 bases. This clonotype originated in a man aged 25 to 45 in good health and CMV-seronegative. Sequencing was done on a sample of PBMCs. Here the CDR3 DNA reads TGTGCCAGCAGCTCCGACAGGGGCCGGGATACGCAGTATTTT. It translates to CASSSDRGRDTQYF.